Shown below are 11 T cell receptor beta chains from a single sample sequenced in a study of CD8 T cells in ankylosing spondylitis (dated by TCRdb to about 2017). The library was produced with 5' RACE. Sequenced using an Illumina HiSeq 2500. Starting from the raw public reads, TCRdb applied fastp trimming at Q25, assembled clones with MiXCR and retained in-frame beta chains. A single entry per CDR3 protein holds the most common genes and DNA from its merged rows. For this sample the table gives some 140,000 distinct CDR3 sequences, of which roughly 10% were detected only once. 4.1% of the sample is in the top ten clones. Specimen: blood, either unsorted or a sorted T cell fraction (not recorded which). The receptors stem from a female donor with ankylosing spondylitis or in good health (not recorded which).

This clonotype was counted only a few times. The CDR3 loop is CASGLRVNEKLFF. CDR3 bases: TGTGCCAGCGGACTGAGAGTTAATGAAAAACTGTTTTTT. This chain connects TRBV12-3 or TRBV12-4 to TRBJ1-4; D remains unclear. The ends were cut back, 8 bases at V and 4 bases at J, with 11 bases in the middle. CDR3 length: 13 residues.

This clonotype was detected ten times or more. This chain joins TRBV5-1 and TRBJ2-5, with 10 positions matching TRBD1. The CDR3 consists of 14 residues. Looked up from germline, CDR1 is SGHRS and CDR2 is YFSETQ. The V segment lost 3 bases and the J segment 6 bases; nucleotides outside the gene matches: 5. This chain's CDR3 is CASSYGTGEQTQYF. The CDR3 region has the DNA TGCGCCAGCAGCTACGGGACAGGGGAACAGACCCAGTACTTC.

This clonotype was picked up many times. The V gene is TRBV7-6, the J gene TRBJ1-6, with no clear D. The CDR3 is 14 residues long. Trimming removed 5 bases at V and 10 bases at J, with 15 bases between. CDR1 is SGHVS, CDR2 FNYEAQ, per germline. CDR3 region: CASSALSGKSPLHF. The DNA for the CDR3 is TGTGCCAGCAGCGCCTTATCCGGGAAATCACCCCTCCACTTT. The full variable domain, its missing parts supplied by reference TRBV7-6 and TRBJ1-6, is GAGVSQSPRYKVTKRGQDVALRCDPISGHVSLYWYRQALGQGPEFLTYFNYEAQQDKSGLPNDRFSAERPEGSISTLTIQRTEQRDSAMYRCASSALSGKSPLHFGNGTRLTVT.

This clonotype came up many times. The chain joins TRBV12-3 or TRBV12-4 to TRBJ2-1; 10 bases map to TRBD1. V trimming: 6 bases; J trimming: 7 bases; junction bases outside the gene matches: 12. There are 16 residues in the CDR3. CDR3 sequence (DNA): TGTGCCAGCAGCTCCCGATCGACAGGGGGCTTTAATGAGCAGTTCTTC. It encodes CASSSRSTGGFNEQFF.

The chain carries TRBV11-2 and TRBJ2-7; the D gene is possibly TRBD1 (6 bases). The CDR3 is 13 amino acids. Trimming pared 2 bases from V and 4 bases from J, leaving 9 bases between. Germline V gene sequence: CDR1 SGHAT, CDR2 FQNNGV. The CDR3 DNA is TGTGCCAGCAGCTTAAGGGGGATATACGAGCAGTACTTC. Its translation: CASSLRGIYEQYF. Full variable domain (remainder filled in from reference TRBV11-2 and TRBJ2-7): EAGVAQSPRYKIIEKRQSVAFWCNPISGHATLYWYQQILGQGPKLLIQFQNNGVVDDSQLPKDRFSAERLKGVDSTLKIQPAKLEDSAVYLCASSLRGIYEQYFGPGTRLTVT.

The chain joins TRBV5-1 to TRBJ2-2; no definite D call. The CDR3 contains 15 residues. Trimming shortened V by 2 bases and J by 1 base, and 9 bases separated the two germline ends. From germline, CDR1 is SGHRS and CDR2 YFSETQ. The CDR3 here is CASSFAAGNTGELFF. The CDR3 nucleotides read TGCGCCAGCAGCTTTGCGGCCGGGAACACCGGGGAGCTGTTTTTT.

The CDR3 here is CSGRKPTDTQYF. In DNA, the CDR3 is TGCAGCGGCCGGAAGCCCACAGATACGCAGTATTTT. V is TRBV29-1 and J is TRBJ2-3; D is unclear. CDR1 and CDR2 from the germline V gene are SQVTM and ANQGSEA. With 7 bases removed from V and 2 bases from J, the gap between germline ends came to 10 bases. The CDR3 extends over 12 amino acids.

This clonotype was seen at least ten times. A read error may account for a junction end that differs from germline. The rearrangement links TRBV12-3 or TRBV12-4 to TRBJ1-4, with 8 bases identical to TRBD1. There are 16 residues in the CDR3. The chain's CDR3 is CASSPTPGQAKEKLFF. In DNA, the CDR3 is TGTGCCAGCAGTCCGACCCCGGGACAGGCTAAGGAAAAACTGTTTTTT.

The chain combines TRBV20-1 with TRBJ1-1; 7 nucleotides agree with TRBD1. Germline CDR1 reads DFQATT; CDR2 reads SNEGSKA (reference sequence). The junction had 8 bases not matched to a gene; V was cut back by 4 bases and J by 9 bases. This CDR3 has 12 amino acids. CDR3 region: CSAMGTVPQAFF. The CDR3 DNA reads TGCAGTGCTATGGGGACAGTGCCCCAAGCTTTCTTT.

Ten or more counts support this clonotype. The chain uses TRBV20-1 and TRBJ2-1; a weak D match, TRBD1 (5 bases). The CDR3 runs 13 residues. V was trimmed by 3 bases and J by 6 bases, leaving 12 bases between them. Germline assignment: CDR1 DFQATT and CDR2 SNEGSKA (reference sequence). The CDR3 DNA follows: TGCAGTGCTAGGGGGCGCCGGGTCAATGAGCAGTTCTTC. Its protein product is CSARGRRVNEQFF.

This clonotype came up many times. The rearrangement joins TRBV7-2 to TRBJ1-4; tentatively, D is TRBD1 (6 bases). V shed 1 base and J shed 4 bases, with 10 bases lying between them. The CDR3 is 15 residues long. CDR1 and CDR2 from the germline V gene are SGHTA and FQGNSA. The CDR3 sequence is CASSLEQGYNEKLFF. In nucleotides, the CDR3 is TGTGCCAGCAGCTTAGAACAGGGATATAATGAAAAACTGTTTTTT. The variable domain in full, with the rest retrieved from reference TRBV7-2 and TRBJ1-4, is GAGVSQSPSNKVTEKGKDVELRCDPISGHTALYWYRQSLGQGLEFLIYFQGNSAPDKSGLPSDRFSAERTGGSVSTLTIQRTQQEDSAVYLCASSLEQGYNEKLFFGSGTQLSVL.